The next 29 T cell receptor beta chains were all read from a single sample in a study of blood T cells in healthy people across ages. Next came a second PCR, run for roughly 6 to 11 cycles, which used a sample-barcoded 5' primer along with a J-beta primer mix. A single record per CDR3 protein comes from TCRdb applying MiXCR to the 5' RACE reads. The table records some 670,000 distinct CDR3 sequences, over 40% of them present only once. Sequenced input: blood. The receptors originated from a woman at least 80 years old in good health.

The chain carries TRBV11-3 and TRBJ1-5, with TRBD1 as a possible D gene (5 bases). CDR3 length: 17 residues. V lost 5 bases and J 4 bases, leaving 21 bases between the germline ends. The germline V gene encodes CDR1 SGHNT and CDR2 YENEEA. The CDR3 coding sequence is TGTGCCAGCAGCCCGCTAGCAGGGCGGCTAAGGAATCAGCCCCAGCATTTT. Its translation: CASSPLAGRLRNQPQHF. Full variable domain (remainder filled in from reference TRBV11-3 and TRBJ1-5): EAGVVQSPRYKIIEKKQPVAFWCNPISGHNTLYWYLQNLGQGPELLIRYENEEAVDDSQLPKDRFSAERLKGVDSTLKIQPAELGDSAVYLCASSPLAGRLRNQPQHFGDGTRLSIL.

The J gene is TRBJ2-7, the V gene TRBV6-2 or TRBV6-3; no definite D call. The J call is in doubt because the DNA end fits TRBJ2-5 better. From germline, CDR1 is MNHEY and CDR2 SVGEGT. CDR3 length: 15 residues. Written as DNA, the CDR3 is TGTGCCAGCAGCCACGGACCCGACATACCGGGGACCCAGTACTTC. Encoded protein: CASSHGPDIPGTQYF.

The chain is built from TRBV3-1 and TRBJ2-7; D ambiguous. Germline CDR1 is LGHDT and CDR2 is YNNKEL (reference sequence). The CDR3 is 16 amino acids. V shed 0 bases and J shed 0 bases, with 12 bases lying between them. CDR3 in DNA: TGTGCCAGCAGCCAAGACCTGGCAACCAGCTCCTACGAGCAGTACTTC. This encodes CASSQDLATSSYEQYF.

The genes are TRBV4-2 and TRBJ2-3; the D is unclear. Germline V gene sequence: CDR1 LGHNA, CDR2 YNFKEQ. V lost 0 bases to trimming and J lost 3 bases, with 7 bases between them. CDR3 size: 14 residues. The CDR3 spells CASSQERQTDTQYF. In nucleotides, the CDR3 is TGTGCCAGCAGCCAAGAAAGACAAACAGATACGCAGTATTTT.

The V and J genes are TRBV29-1 and TRBJ2-7; unclear D gene. Per germline, CDR1 SQVTM and CDR2 ANQGSEA. The germline V and J ends were trimmed by 0 bases and 1 base, with 10 bases remaining between them. This CDR3 comprises 14 residues. Here the CDR3 reads CSVEDPNKSYEQYF. As DNA, the CDR3 is TGCAGCGTTGAAGATCCAAACAAGTCCTACGAGCAGTACTTC.

The chain combines TRBV29-1 with TRBJ2-1, with 9 positions matching TRBD1. CDR3 length equals 13 residues. V gave up 8 bases and J gave up 7 bases; unmatched junction bases: 9. CDR1 SQVTM and CDR2 ANQGSEA come from the germline V gene. The CDR3 DNA follows: TGCAGCACGCACAGGGGGCTGGCGAATGAGCAGTTCTTC. Translated, it gives CSTHRGLANEQFF.

The rearrangement uses TRBV28 and TRBJ2-3; 14 positions agree with TRBD2. Germline V gene lookup returns CDR1 MDHEN and CDR2 SYDVKM. V lost 4 bases, J lost 4 bases, and 7 bases stayed unmatched. The length of the CDR3 is 17 residues. Here the CDR3 DNA reads TGTGCCAGCAGTTCCCCCTCGACTAGCGGGGGGGCAGATACGCAGTATTTT. It yields the protein CASSSPSTSGGADTQYF.

On this clonotype: This may be a read error, as it is one base from a much larger clone. This chain joins TRBV25-1 and TRBJ2-5; D might be TRBD1 or TRBD2, each matching 5 bases. CDR3 length equals 16 residues. Germline CDR1 and CDR2: MGHDK and SYGVNS. The CDR3 sequence is CASSDEGRLGQEAQYF. The CDR3, as DNA: TGTGCCAGCAGTGATGAGGGAAGATTGGGGCAAGAGGCCCAGTACTTC.

Worth noting for this clonotype: This clone may be a read error of a much larger clone one base away. V gene TRBV20-1 combines with J gene TRBJ2-1, with TRBD2 matching 10 bases. The J segment lost 7 bases and the V segment lost 5 bases, leaving 8 bases of the junction unmatched. The germline V gene has CDR1 DFQATT and CDR2 SNEGSKA (reference sequence). The CDR3 is 14 residues long. This CDR3 is CSAPRAGGPNEQFF. CDR3 DNA: TGCAGTGCTCCTCGAGCGGGGGGGCCGAATGAGCAGTTCTTC.

The chain recombines TRBV5-1 with TRBJ1-2, with D maybe TRBD1 (5 bases). Germline V gene data show CDR1 as SGHRS and CDR2 as YFSETQ. The CDR3 runs 13 residues. Deletions cut 5 bases from V and 6 bases from J, with 14 bases between. The CDR3 nucleotides read TGCGCCAGCAGGATGACAGAAGTAAATGGCTACACCTTC. Its translation: CASRMTEVNGYTF.

Details on this clonotype: The junction shows a germline mismatch at one end, possibly a read error. This chain connects TRBV7-7 to TRBJ2-1, with D perhaps given as TRBD1 or TRBD2 (5 bases each). This CDR3 has 14 residues. Germline CDR1 reads SSHAT; CDR2 reads FNYEAQ (reference sequence). CDR3 residues: CASSIRESYNEQFF. The CDR3 region has the DNA TGTGCTAGCAGCATCAGGGAGTCCTACAATGAGCAGTTCTTC. The full variable domain, with the rest looked up from reference TRBV7-7 and TRBJ2-1, is GAGVSQSPRYKVTKRGQDVTLRCDPISSHATLYWYQQALGQGPEFLTYFNYEAQPDKSGLPSDRFSAERPEGSISTLTIQRTEQRDSAMYRCASSIRESYNEQFFGPGTRLTVL.

This clonotype came up many times. The V and J genes are TRBV28 and TRBJ2-5; a possible D gene is TRBD1 (6 bases). V lost 4 bases, J lost 1 base, and 13 bases lay in between. Germline V lookup: CDR1 MDHEN, CDR2 SYDVKM. CDR3 length: 15 residues. CDR3 sequence (DNA): TGTGCCAGCAGTTCTCGGGACACCTCCCAAGAGACCCAGTACTTC. Its translation is CASSSRDTSQETQYF.

Of note for this clonotype: A much larger clone lies a single base off, so this may be a read error. V gene TRBV5-1 combines with J gene TRBJ2-1, with D tentatively TRBD2 (5 bases). The CDR3 runs to 16 residues. In germline, CDR1 is SGHRS, CDR2 YFSETQ. The CDR3 sequence is CASSSRVAGSYNVQFF. CDR3 bases: TGCGCCAGCAGCTCGAGGGTGGCAGGCTCCTACAATGTGCAGTTCTTC.

For this clonotype: A much larger clone is a single base away; this may be a read error. The chain is built from TRBV12-3 or TRBV12-4 and TRBJ2-1; TRBD2 matches 11 bases. This CDR3 region has 15 residues. In DNA form, the CDR3 reads TGTGCCTGCAGAACTAGCGGGAGCAACTACAATGAGCAGTTCTTC. Protein sequence: CACRTSGSNYNEQFF.

DNA for the CDR3: TGCAGTGCTAGAGGACTAGCGAGAGAGACCCAGTACTTC. Protein: CSARGLARETQYF. The chain carries TRBV20-1 and TRBJ2-5, with 8 bases fitting TRBD2. The germline V gene encodes CDR1 DFQATT and CDR2 SNEGSKA (reference sequence). The CDR3 consists of 13 residues. The V gene end was trimmed by 1 base and the J gene end by 4 bases; junction bases not matched to a gene: 2.

Turning to this clonotype: A much bigger clone sits one base away, suggesting this may be a read error. CDR3 in DNA: TGTGCCAGCAGTTGGACAGGGGATTATGGCTACACCTTC. It encodes CASSWTGDYGYTF. The gene calls are TRBV6-5 and TRBJ1-2; 9 nucleotides match TRBD1. The CDR3 spans 13 residues. From germline, CDR1 is MNHEY and CDR2 SVGAGI. The V and J ends lost 4 bases and 5 bases, in that order; junction bases with no gene match: 2.

This clonotype has just a few counts. The CDR3 DNA sequence: TGCAGTGCTAGAGAGACTAGCGGGGGGGATCTAGCCAAAAACATTCAGTACTTC. It encodes CSARETSGGDLAKNIQYF. The chain is built from TRBV20-1 and TRBJ2-4, with 14 bases matching TRBD2. This CDR3 contains 18 residues. Germline trimming cut 0 bases from V and 0 bases from J; bases unmatched to any gene: 4. Germline values: CDR1 DFQATT, CDR2 SNEGSKA (reference sequence).

This clonotype was counted a few times. The J gene is TRBJ2-5, the V gene TRBV20-1, with 12 nucleotides matching TRBD2. Germline V lookup: CDR1 DFQATT, CDR2 SNEGSKA (reference sequence). V was clipped by 7 bases and J by 4 bases; unmatched bases: 1. The CDR3 sequence is 12 residues long. This CDR3 is CSEGLAGETQYF. The CDR3 coding sequence is TGCAGTGAGGGACTAGCGGGAGAGACCCAGTACTTC.

This clonotype occurred many times. V and J are TRBV20-1 and TRBJ2-3; TRBD2 aligns across 7 bases. Looked up from germline, CDR1 is DFQATT and CDR2 is SNEGSKA (reference sequence). The CDR3 sequence is 15 residues long. Trimming took 1 base from V and 5 from J; bases not matched to a gene: 9. The CDR3 DNA reads TGCAGTGCTAGAGCCCCGGCCGGGGAGGGAGATACGCAGTATTTT. This sequence encodes CSARAPAGEGDTQYF.

The rearrangement links TRBV20-1 to TRBJ2-2; TRBD1 matches at 9 bases. Trimming removed 6 bases from V and 3 bases from J; junction bases left unmatched: 8. The germline V gene has CDR1 DFQATT and CDR2 SNEGSKA (reference sequence). The CDR3 is 15 residues long. The chain's CDR3 is CSAVGQGSDTGELFF. In nucleotides, the CDR3 is TGCAGTGCAGTAGGACAGGGGTCGGACACCGGGGAGCTGTTTTTT.

Only one count was recorded for this clonotype. One end of the junction does not line up with germline, which may come from a read error. The V call is TRBV7-9, the J call TRBJ1-1; TRBD1 is a possible D gene (5 bases). From germline, CDR1 is SEHNR and CDR2 FQNEAQ (reference sequence). This CDR3 spans 14 amino acids. The CDR3 region has the DNA TGTGCCGGCAGCTTAGAGGGGATCCTCACTGAAGCTTTCTTT. It translates to CAGSLEGILTEAFF.

In this sample, this clonotype turned up a few times. This chain links TRBV29-1 with TRBJ2-4, with D perhaps matching TRBD1 (8 bases). The tail of the sequence fits TRBJ2-7 better, so the J call may be wrong. The germline CDR1 and CDR2 sequences are SQVTM and ANQGSEA. This CDR3 has 13 amino acids. The CDR3 DNA is TGCAGCGTTCTTACAGGGGGGGGCTACGAGCAGTACTTC. Its protein is CSVLTGGGYEQYF.

The chain joins TRBV6-5 to TRBJ2-5, with 9 nucleotides matching TRBD1. Matching the DNA end better, TRBJ2-7 makes the J call doubtful. Germline CDR1 and CDR2: MNHEY and SVGAGI. The CDR3 has 14 residues. The CDR3: CASSPGQGFAEQYF. The CDR3, as DNA: TGTGCCAGCAGTCCGGGACAGGGTTTCGCCGAGCAGTACTTC.

Many counts were recorded for this clonotype. The CDR3 loop is CASSLPGRPKNEQFF. Written as DNA, the CDR3 is TGCGCCAGCAGCTTACCGGGACGGCCTAAGAATGAGCAGTTCTTC. The gene calls are TRBV5-1 and TRBJ2-1; either TRBD1 or TRBD2 may supply D (5 bases each). The V gene lost 2 bases and the J gene lost 7 bases, with 16 bases spanning the gap. Looked up from germline, CDR1 is SGHRS and CDR2 is YFSETQ. The CDR3 consists of 15 residues.

There are many counts of this clonotype. The chain recombines TRBV20-1 with TRBJ2-1, with 13 bases fitting TRBD2. CDR3 length: 13 residues. The J segment lost 15 bases and the V segment lost 0 bases, leaving 5 bases of the junction unmatched. Germline V CDR1 and CDR2: DFQATT, SNEGSKA (reference sequence). Written as DNA, the CDR3 is TGCAGTGCTAGAGAAGGACTAGCGGGGGCAGGGTTCTTC. Its translation is CSAREGLAGAGFF.

A few counts support this clonotype. This chain joins TRBV20-1 and TRBJ2-3; tentatively, D is TRBD1 or TRBD2 (6 bases each). The CDR3 loop spans 16 amino acids. Germline CDR1 reads DFQATT; CDR2 reads SNEGSKA (reference sequence). V dropped 0 bases and J dropped 3 bases, with 16 bases sitting between them. CDR3 in DNA: TGCAGTGCTAGAGATCCCCCGGGGGCGGGAACAGATACGCAGTATTTT. Amino acids: CSARDPPGAGTDTQYF.

The chain is built from TRBV10-2 and TRBJ1-1, with D uncertain. The CDR3 runs to 11 residues. Germline CDR1 reads WSHSY; CDR2 reads SAAADI. V was clipped by 4 bases and J by 4 bases, with 4 bases between them. DNA for the CDR3: TGCGCCAGCAGTGTTAGCACTGAAGCTTTCTTT. Protein: CASSVSTEAFF.

The V and J genes are TRBV12-3 or TRBV12-4 and TRBJ2-2; D remains ambiguous. Between the trimmed V and J ends, which lost 7 bases and 8 bases, there was a span of 11 bases. CDR3 length: 12 residues. CDR3 amino acids: CASILDRGELFF. As DNA, the CDR3 is TGTGCCAGCATTCTGGATAGAGGGGAGCTGTTTTTT.

This clonotype was observed many times. This rearrangement joins TRBV12-3 or TRBV12-4 to TRBJ1-2; a weak D match, TRBD1 (6 bases). CDR3 size: 14 residues. Trimming shortened V by 4 bases and J by 8 bases, and 17 bases separated the two germline ends. The CDR3 region has the DNA TGTGCCAGCAGTTCCCCCGGCAGGGGCGGGGGCTACACCTTC. It is translated as CASSSPGRGGGYTF.